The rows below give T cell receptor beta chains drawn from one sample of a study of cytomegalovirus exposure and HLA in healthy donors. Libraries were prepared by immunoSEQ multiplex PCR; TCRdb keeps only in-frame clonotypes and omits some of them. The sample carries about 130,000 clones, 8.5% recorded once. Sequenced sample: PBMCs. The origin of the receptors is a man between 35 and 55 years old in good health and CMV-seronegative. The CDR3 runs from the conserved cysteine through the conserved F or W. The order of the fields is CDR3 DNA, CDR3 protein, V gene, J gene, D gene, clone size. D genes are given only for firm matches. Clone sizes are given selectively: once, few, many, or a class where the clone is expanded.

CDR3nt: TGTGCCAGCAGCTCCAAGCCGGGACTAGCGGAGCAGTACTTC
CDR3aa: CASSSKPGLAEQYF
v_gene: TRBV7-4
j_gene: TRBJ2-7
d_gene: TRBD2
abundance: few

CDR3nt: TGTGCCAGCAGCTGGGAGGACGGTAGTTATAATTCACCCCTCCACTTT
CDR3aa: CASSWEDGSYNSPLHF
v_gene: TRBV5-5
j_gene: TRBJ1-6
d_gene: .
abundance: .

CDR3nt: TGCGCCAGCAGCACCGGACATCCCACTGAAGCTTTCTTT
CDR3aa: CASSTGHPTEAFF
v_gene: TRBV5-1
j_gene: TRBJ1-1
d_gene: .
abundance: .

CDR3nt: TGTGCCTGGAGTGTAGGGGCTGAAAGTGGCTACACCTTC
CDR3aa: CAWSVGAESGYTF
v_gene: TRBV30
j_gene: TRBJ1-2
d_gene: .
abundance: .

CDR3nt: TGTGCCAGCAGCAGGGGTGGGGGCGTGAACACTGAAGCTTTCTTT
CDR3aa: CASSRGGGVNTEAFF
v_gene: TRBV5-6
j_gene: TRBJ1-1
d_gene: .
abundance: .

CDR3nt: TGTGCCACCGCAGCGGGGCCTGTGGAGACCCAGTACTTC
CDR3aa: CATAAGPVETQYF
v_gene: TRBV2
j_gene: TRBJ2-5
d_gene: TRBD2
abundance: .

CDR3nt: TGTGCCAGCAGTTCCAGGACAGGCGAAGCTTTCTTT
CDR3aa: CASSSRTGEAFF
v_gene: TRBV6-5
j_gene: TRBJ1-1
d_gene: TRBD1
abundance: .

CDR3nt: TGTGCCAGCAGGGGACAGGGTGGAAACACCATATATTTT
CDR3aa: CASRGQGGNTIYF
v_gene: TRBV27
j_gene: TRBJ1-3
d_gene: TRBD1
abundance: few

CDR3nt: TGCGCCAGCAGCTTGGCCTCCGGGACTAGCAGAGAGACCCAGTACTTC
CDR3aa: CASSLASGTSRETQYF
v_gene: TRBV5-1
j_gene: TRBJ2-5
d_gene: TRBD2
abundance: .

CDR3nt: TGCGCCAGCAGCCAAGACCCCGGTCAGCCCCAGCATTTT
CDR3aa: CASSQDPGQPQHF
v_gene: TRBV4-1
j_gene: TRBJ1-5
d_gene: .
abundance: few

CDR3nt: TGTGCCAGCAGCCCGGCAGGGGCTGGTCAGCCCCAGCATTTT
CDR3aa: CASSPAGAGQPQHF
v_gene: TRBV7-9
j_gene: TRBJ1-5
d_gene: .
abundance: few

CDR3nt: TGTGCCAGCAGCTTAGTCGGCTACAATGAGCAGTTCTTC
CDR3aa: CASSLVGYNEQFF
v_gene: TRBV7-9
j_gene: TRBJ2-1
d_gene: .
abundance: few

CDR3nt: TGTGCCAGCAGCTTGACAGGGGCAGAGACCCAGTACTTC
CDR3aa: CASSLTGAETQYF
v_gene: TRBV11-2
j_gene: TRBJ2-5
d_gene: TRBD1
abundance: few

CDR3nt: TGTGCCAGCAGCTCTCGGACCTTGGAGGACACAGATACGCAGTATTTT
CDR3aa: CASSSRTLEDTDTQYF
v_gene: TRBV14
j_gene: TRBJ2-3
d_gene: .
abundance: few

CDR3nt: TGTGCCAGCAGTTACTCGAGGGGGAACACCATATATTTT
CDR3aa: CASSYSRGNTIYF
v_gene: TRBV6-5
j_gene: TRBJ1-3
d_gene: .
abundance: .